These 11 T cell receptor beta chains were all obtained from the same sample, sequenced in a study of blood T cell repertoires in COVID-19. Clones were read by immunoSEQ multiplex PCR, and TCRdb kept only the in-frame ones, dropping some. The profile covers some 100,000 clones, with approximately 90% appearing a single time and about 5.2% taken by the ten largest. Sequencing was performed on peripheral blood. These receptors all stem from a man aged 45-60 years with acute or convalescent COVID-19.

The CDR3 spells CASSIRGQSLGNYGYTF. The CDR3 nucleotides are TGTGCCAGTAGTATTCGGGGACAGTCCTTGGGGAACTATGGCTACACCTTC. The chain recombines TRBV19 with TRBJ1-2; 7 nucleotides line up with TRBD1. Looked up from germline, CDR1 is LNHDA and CDR2 is SQIVND (reference sequence). This CDR3 has 17 amino acids. The junction had 12 bases not matched to a gene; V was cut back by 3 bases and J by 2 bases.

The chain employs TRBV29-1 and TRBJ2-1; 14 nucleotides agree with TRBD2. The CDR3 is 16 amino acids. Unmatched junction bases numbered 6, after V lost 3 bases and J lost 5 bases. The germline V gene encodes CDR1 SQVTM and CDR2 ANQGSEA. CDR3 sequence reads: CSVDGTSGSKNNEQFF. CDR3 nucleotides: TGCAGCGTTGATGGGACTAGCGGGAGTAAAAACAATGAGCAGTTCTTC.

This clone was counted only a few times. The chain links TRBV19 to TRBJ1-2; possibly TRBD1 for D (6 bases). This CDR3 comprises 15 residues. The V end was cut by 3 bases, the J end by 0 bases, with 11 bases between. CDR1 and CDR2 (germline): LNHDA, SQIVND (reference sequence). Written as DNA, the CDR3 is TGTGCCAGTAGTATTACAGGGAAGACTAACTATGGCTACACCTTC. Protein: CASSITGKTNYGYTF. The variable domain in full, with the rest retrieved from reference TRBV19 and TRBJ1-2, is DGGITQSPKYLFRKEGQNVTLSCEQNLNHDAMYWYRQDPGQGLRLIYYSQIVNDFQKGDIAEGYSVSREKKESFPLTVTSAQKNPTAFYLCASSITGKTNYGYTFGSGTRLTVV.

The V and J genes are TRBV28 and TRBJ1-1, with D unclear. The CDR3 is 11 amino acids. Germline V gene sequence: CDR1 MDHEN, CDR2 SYDVKM. Trimming cost V 7 bases and J 7 bases, with 10 bases left between them. This chain's CDR3 is CASMEGIEAFF. The DNA for the CDR3 is TGTGCCAGCATGGAGGGCATTGAAGCTTTCTTT.

This chain connects TRBV5-1 to TRBJ2-1, with 7 bases matching TRBD1. V shed 3 bases, J shed 0 bases, and the junction held 6 bases outside the gene matches. Germline-derived CDR1 and CDR2 are SGHRS and YFSETQ. CDR3 length equals 16 residues. This CDR3 is CASSSVGQSSYNEQFF. CDR3 nucleotides: TGCGCCAGCAGCTCCGTGGGACAGAGCTCCTACAATGAGCAGTTCTTC.

V and J are TRBV7-9 and TRBJ2-7, with D maybe TRBD2 (6 bases). This CDR3 spans 17 amino acids. Germline-derived CDR1 and CDR2 are SEHNR and FQNEAQ (reference sequence). Trimming pared 1 base from V and 0 bases from J, leaving 16 bases between. This CDR3 reads CASSLGGVVGVSYEQYF. In DNA form, the CDR3 reads TGTGCCAGCAGCTTAGGGGGGGTCGTCGGGGTCTCCTACGAGCAGTACTTC.

The chain employs TRBV30 and TRBJ1-3; no clear D. Trimming shortened V by 7 bases and J by 0 bases, and 10 bases separated the two germline ends. The CDR3 extends over 13 amino acids. Looked up from germline, CDR1 is GTSNPN and CDR2 is SVGIG (reference sequence). DNA for the CDR3: TGTGCCTCTGAATGGAGCTCTGGAAACACCATATATTTT. It encodes CASEWSSGNTIYF.

The J gene is TRBJ1-2, the V gene TRBV29-1; 10 bases map to TRBD1. The length of the CDR3 is 14 residues. CDR1 is SQVTM and CDR2 is ANQGSEA in the germline V gene. J lost 7 bases, V lost 7 bases, and 12 bases had no gene match. The CDR3, as DNA: TGCAGCGCTTCGAGACAGGGGGCGCAGGGTGGCTACACCTTC. Protein: CSASRQGAQGGYTF. Based on the CDR3 plus reference TRBV29-1 and TRBJ1-2, the full variable domain is SAVISQKPSRDICQRGTSLTIQCQVDSQVTMMFWYRQQPGQSLTLIATANQGSEATYESGFVIDKFPISRPNLTFSTLTVSNMSPEDSSIYLCSASRQGAQGGYTFGSGTRLTVV.

The V call is TRBV18, the J call TRBJ2-1, with 9 nucleotides matching TRBD2. V gave up 6 bases and J gave up 6 bases; unmatched junction bases: 12. The CDR3 totals 16 residues. CDR1 is KGHSH and CDR2 is LQKENI in the germline V gene. The CDR3 loop is CASSQLAGDLPNEQFF. The DNA of the CDR3 is TGTGCCAGCTCTCAATTAGCGGGAGATCTCCCCAATGAGCAGTTCTTC. Drawing the rest from reference TRBV18 and TRBJ2-1, the complete variable domain is NAGVMQNPRHLVRRRGQEARLRCSPMKGHSHVYWYRQLPEEGLKFMVYLQKENIIDESGMPKERFSAEFPKEGPSILRIQQVVRGDSAAYFCASSQLAGDLPNEQFFGPGTRLTVL.

The gene calls are TRBV11-2 and TRBJ2-1; 9 bases align to TRBD2. V lost 2 bases to trimming and J lost 5 bases; unmatched junction nucleotides: 13. CDR1 is SGHAT, CDR2 FQNNGV, per germline. This CDR3 is 18 amino acids long. This chain's CDR3 is CASSLLLVRLAADNEQFF. The CDR3 coding sequence is TGTGCCAGCAGCTTACTCCTTGTCAGACTAGCGGCAGACAATGAGCAGTTCTTC.

The genes are TRBV5-1 and TRBJ2-2, with 9 bases that match TRBD1. Trimming took 3 bases from V and 6 from J; bases not matched to a gene: 9. The CDR3 spans 16 residues. The germline V gene has CDR1 SGHRS and CDR2 YFSETQ. CDR3 residues: CASSWGQGRGAGELFF. CDR3 in DNA: TGCGCCAGCAGCTGGGGACAGGGCCGGGGGGCCGGGGAGCTGTTTTTT.